The 28 T cell receptor beta chains below were found in one sample sequenced in a study of shared clonotypes between healthy human individuals. Assay: immunoSEQ multiplex PCR; the TCRdb copy retains only in-frame clones and omits some. The repertoire includes hundreds of thousands of clones, approximately 95% of them detected once, and approximately 0.11% sits in the top ten. CD45RO negativity and positive selection for CCR7 defined naive CD8 cells, a population that excluded terminally differentiated effector memory CD45RA+ cells. The sample comprised naive CD8+ T cells sorted from blood. The receptors were gathered from a woman aged 30 to 39 in good health.

The chain is built from TRBV29-1 and TRBJ2-7; 10 bases are a match to TRBD2. The CDR3 sequence is 14 residues long. Germline V gene lookup returns CDR1 SQVTM and CDR2 ANQGSEA. The J segment lost 2 bases and the V segment lost 4 bases, leaving 5 bases of the junction unmatched. Here the CDR3 reads CSVATSGMTYEQYF. The CDR3 DNA reads TGCAGCGTTGCTACTAGCGGGATGACCTACGAGCAGTACTTC.

The V and J genes are TRBV9 and TRBJ1-5, with TRBD1 matching 7 bases. The CDR3 consists of 15 residues. Unmatched junction bases numbered 6, after V lost 5 bases and J lost 1 base. Per germline, CDR1 SGDLS and CDR2 YYNGEE. CDR3 amino acids: CASSQGGASNQPQHF. Written as DNA, the CDR3 is TGTGCCAGCAGTCAGGGGGGCGCGAGCAATCAGCCCCAGCATTTT.

The chain uses TRBV5-1 and TRBJ1-1, with 7 bases aligning to TRBD1. The V gene's germline CDR1 is SGHRS and CDR2 YFSETQ. The J segment lost 0 bases and the V segment lost 2 bases, leaving 4 bases of the junction unmatched. CDR3 length equals 15 residues. As DNA, the CDR3 is TGCGCCAGCAGCTTTTACAGGGGTATGAACACTGAAGCTTTCTTT. The encoded protein is CASSFYRGMNTEAFF.

The V call is TRBV2, the J call TRBJ1-1; TRBD1 matches 7 bases. Germline CDR1 SNHLY, CDR2 FYNNEI. This CDR3 comprises 15 residues. Trimming took 7 bases from V and 6 from J; bases not matched to a gene: 14. The CDR3 sequence is CASIQGETGIAEAFF. The CDR3 region has the DNA TGTGCCAGCATACAAGGAGAGACAGGGATCGCTGAAGCTTTCTTT.

This clone was recorded once. J is TRBJ1-2 and V is TRBV16; D remains ambiguous. The CDR3 contains 15 residues. CDR1 and CDR2 (germline): KGHSY, FQNENV. Trimming removed 0 bases at V and 1 base at J, with 9 bases between. CDR3 in DNA: TGTGCCAGCAGCCAATCGTATGGGAGTAACTATGGCTACACCTTC. This translates into CASSQSYGSNYGYTF.

The chain combines TRBV5-8 with TRBJ2-1; 9 bases match TRBD1. With V trimmed by 4 bases and J by 15 bases, 5 bases remained unmatched. This CDR3 region has 11 residues. From germline, CDR1 is SGHTS and CDR2 YDEGEE. DNA for the CDR3: TGTGCCAGCAGCCCGGGACAGGGCCGGTTCTTC. Residues: CASSPGQGRFF.

The CDR3 DNA follows: TGTGCCAGCAGTGGTCTCAGGGTAGTTGGAAACACCATATATTTT. Protein product: CASSGLRVVGNTIYF. The V and J genes are TRBV2 and TRBJ1-3; D is perhaps TRBD1 (5 bases). Per the germline V gene, CDR1 is SNHLY and CDR2 is FYNNEI. The CDR3 runs 15 residues. V lost 4 bases and J 3 bases, leaving 13 bases between the germline ends.

The rearrangement joins TRBV27 to TRBJ2-7; 7 positions agree with TRBD1. Trimming cost V 5 bases and J 2 bases; bases outside gene matches: 12. The germline V gene has CDR1 MNHEY and CDR2 SMNVEV (reference sequence). The CDR3 runs 16 residues. The CDR3 loop reads CASSESRRDSTYEQYF. The CDR3 DNA follows: TGTGCCAGCAGTGAGTCCCGCCGGGACAGCACCTACGAGCAGTACTTC.

The chain uses TRBV23-1 and TRBJ2-1; 12 bases are shared with TRBD2. TRBV23-1 is an open reading frame whose function is uncertain. After removal of 2 bases from V and 7 bases from J, the junction contained 12 bases not matched to a gene. This CDR3 has 18 amino acids. The CDR3 protein is CASSQPSPLAGGLNEQFF. The CDR3 bases are TGCGCCAGCAGTCAACCATCCCCTCTAGCGGGAGGGCTTAATGAGCAGTTCTTC.

This sequence joins TRBV27 and TRBJ2-1; the match to TRBD2 covers 12 bases. The junction had 12 bases not matched to a gene; V was cut back by 6 bases and J by 6 bases. CDR3 size: 17 residues. Germline CDR1 MNHEY, CDR2 SMNVEV (reference sequence). CDR3 residues: CASRSGASGRAANEQFF. The CDR3 DNA follows: TGTGCCAGCAGGTCCGGGGCTAGCGGGAGGGCCGCCAATGAGCAGTTCTTC.

This CDR3 is CSVNDGLRYEQYF. CDR3 nucleotides: TGCAGCGTTAACGACGGCCTTCGGTACGAGCAGTACTTC. The rearrangement uses TRBV29-1 and TRBJ2-7; D is undetermined. The CDR3 length is 13 residues. CDR1 and CDR2 from the germline V gene are SQVTM and ANQGSEA. V gave up 5 bases and J gave up 4 bases, with 15 bases separating them.

V is TRBV4-1 and J is TRBJ2-3, with 8 bases matching TRBD2. This CDR3 has 19 residues. Trimming cost V 1 base and J 4 bases; bases outside gene matches: 16. Germline V CDR1 and CDR2: MGHRA, YSYEKL. DNA for the CDR3: TGCGCCAGCAGCCAAGTATTTTTCTCGGGTAGCGGGGACTCAGATACGCAGTATTTT. Its protein is CASSQVFFSGSGDSDTQYF.

Notes on this clone: Other DNA sequences in the sample encode the same CDR3. The gene calls are TRBV4-1 and TRBJ2-7, with D unresolved. Trimming stripped 1 base from V and 0 bases from J, with 7 bases between. CDR1 is MGHRA, CDR2 YSYEKL, per germline. The CDR3 consists of 14 residues. CDR3 residues: CASSQGGGSYEQYF. In DNA form, the CDR3 reads TGCGCCAGCAGCCAAGGTGGCGGCTCCTACGAGCAGTACTTC.

The chain carries TRBV2 and TRBJ1-5; possibly TRBD1 for D (5 bases). In germline, CDR1 is SNHLY, CDR2 FYNNEI. The CDR3 spans 14 residues. V lost 4 bases, J lost 2 bases, and 9 bases lay in between. CDR3 loop: CASSAGKGNQPQHF. CDR3 nucleotides: TGTGCCAGCAGTGCAGGGAAGGGCAATCAGCCCCAGCATTTT.

In this sample, this clone turned up once. CDR3 sequence (DNA): TGTGCCAGCAGCGTATCGTTAGCGGCTCAAGAGACCCAGTACTTC. It specifies CASSVSLAAQETQYF. The genes are TRBV9 and TRBJ2-5; tentative D call: TRBD2 (6 bases). The CDR3 covers 15 residues. Germline CDR1 is SGDLS and CDR2 is YYNGEE. V was trimmed by 1 base and J by 2 bases, leaving 12 bases between them. The full variable domain, with the rest looked up from reference TRBV9 and TRBJ2-5, is DSGVTQTPKHLITATGQRVTLRCSPRSGDLSVYWYQQSLDQGLQFLIQYYNGEERAKGNILERFSAQQFPDLHSELNLSSLELGDSALYFCASSVSLAAQETQYFGPGTRLLVL.

The chain recombines TRBV27 with TRBJ2-1, with D possibly being TRBD1 or TRBD2 (5 bases each). The CDR3 sequence is 13 residues long. CDR1 and CDR2 (germline): MNHEY, SMNVEV (reference sequence). Trimming stripped 4 bases from V and 6 bases from J, with 10 bases between. The CDR3 loop is CASSWGRVNEQFF. The CDR3 DNA follows: TGTGCCAGCAGTTGGGGACGTGTCAATGAGCAGTTCTTC.

The sample holds one count of this clone. This chain uses TRBV10-3 with TRBJ2-7; 11 bases are shared with TRBD1. V lost 4 bases and J lost 5; bases outside the gene matches: 7. The CDR3 totals 15 residues. CDR1 and CDR2 from the germline V gene are ENHRY and SYGVKD. DNA of the CDR3: TGTGCCATCAGTGGGCCGGGACAGGGGGTCCACGAGCAGTACTTC. Protein sequence: CAISGPGQGVHEQYF.

This clone was detected only once. The rearrangement uses TRBV7-7 and TRBJ2-5, with D possibly TRBD2 on 5 matching bases. The end of the DNA is better explained by TRBJ2-7, so the J call may be wrong. Germline-derived CDR1 and CDR2 are SSHAT and FNYEAQ (reference sequence). This CDR3 has 13 residues. The CDR3 loop is CASSLEGDHEQYF. The CDR3 DNA sequence: TGTGCCAGCAGCTTAGAGGGAGACCACGAGCAGTACTTC.

The J gene is TRBJ2-1, the V gene TRBV19; 10 bases map to TRBD2. The CDR3 runs 17 residues. Per the germline V gene, CDR1 is LNHDA and CDR2 is SQIVND (reference sequence). The V and J ends lost 2 bases and 6 bases, in that order; junction bases with no gene match: 10. CDR3 in DNA: TGTGCCAGTAGTATAATCCTTAGCGGGAGGTTGGGCAATGAGCAGTTCTTC. This sequence encodes CASSIILSGRLGNEQFF. Full variable domain (outside the CDR3, taken from reference TRBV19 and TRBJ2-1): DGGITQSPKYLFRKEGQNVTLSCEQNLNHDAMYWYRQDPGQGLRLIYYSQIVNDFQKGDIAEGYSVSREKKESFPLTVTSAQKNPTAFYLCASSIILSGRLGNEQFFGPGTRLTVL.

The CDR3 bases are TGTGCCAGCAGCATAACAGGGAACACTGAAGCTTTCTTT. It encodes CASSITGNTEAFF. The chain uses TRBV27 and TRBJ1-1; possibly TRBD1 for D (5 bases). The CDR3 extends over 13 amino acids. V was trimmed by 6 bases and J by 1 base, leaving 9 bases between them. CDR1 is MNHEY and CDR2 is SMNVEV in the germline V gene (reference sequence).

This clone was counted once. The V gene is TRBV25-1, the J gene TRBJ1-4, with D perhaps matching TRBD1 (5 bases). V was shortened by 3 bases and J by 0 bases, with 14 bases between the two germline ends. Germline values: CDR1 MGHDK, CDR2 SYGVNS. There are 17 residues in the CDR3. CDR3 residues: CASSEGGRGATNEKLFF. The CDR3 DNA is TGTGCCAGCAGTGAGGGCGGACGAGGGGCAACTAATGAAAAACTGTTTTTT.

The CDR3, as DNA: TGCGCCAGCAGCTTGGCCTTCGGACTAGCCTACGAGCAGTACTTC. It encodes CASSLAFGLAYEQYF. The chain is built from TRBV5-1 and TRBJ2-7; 7 bases fit TRBD2. After removal of 0 bases from V and 2 bases from J, the junction contained 5 bases not matched to a gene. The CDR3 extends over 15 amino acids. Germline CDR1 and CDR2: SGHRS and YFSETQ.

The rearrangement joins TRBV6-6 to TRBJ1-1; D is uncertain. Germline V gene lookup returns CDR1 MNHNY and CDR2 SVGAGI (reference sequence). With 5 bases removed from V and 6 bases from J, the gap between germline ends came to 13 bases. The length of the CDR3 is 13 residues. CDR3 loop: CASSTEEGAEAFF. The DNA of the CDR3 is TGTGCCAGCAGTACGGAAGAGGGAGCTGAAGCTTTCTTT.

Only one count was recorded for this clone. The chain employs TRBV5-6 and TRBJ1-1; no definite D call. CDR1 and CDR2 (germline): SGHDT, YYEEEE. This CDR3 is 14 amino acids long. Between the trimmed V and J ends, which lost 0 bases and 1 base, there was a span of 7 bases. Here the CDR3 reads CASSLGGPNTEAFF. Written as DNA, the CDR3 is TGTGCCAGCAGCTTGGGGGGTCCGAACACTGAAGCTTTCTTT. Based on the CDR3 plus reference TRBV5-6 and TRBJ1-1, the full variable domain is DAGVTQSPTHLIKTRGQQVTLRCSPKSGHDTVSWYQQALGQGPQFIFQYYEEEERQRGNFPDRFSGHQFPNYSSELNVNALLLGDSALYLCASSLGGPNTEAFFGQGTRLTVV.

V gene TRBV6-9 combines with J gene TRBJ2-2; a possible D gene is TRBD1 (6 bases). This CDR3 is built from 15 residues. Trimming cost V 3 bases and J 4 bases, with 12 bases left between them. Germline CDR1 is MNHGY and CDR2 is SVAAGI. Here the CDR3 reads CASSYATGSTGELFF. For the CDR3, the DNA is TGTGCCAGCAGTTACGCCACAGGGAGCACCGGGGAGCTGTTTTTT.

This rearrangement joins TRBV21-1 to TRBJ2-5; the D call TRBD1 from the table was never checked on the DNA. TRBV21-1 is a recognized pseudogene. CDR3 size: 15 residues. In nucleotides, the CDR3 is TGTGCCAGCAGCAAAGTCCCAGGGGCGAGGGAGACCCAGTACTTC. This translates into CASSKVPGARETQYF.

The rearrangement links TRBV6-6 to TRBJ2-2; possibly TRBD1 for D (6 bases). The CDR3 is 16 residues long. The germline V gene has CDR1 MNHNY and CDR2 SVGAGI (reference sequence). Deletions cut 0 bases from V and 7 bases from J, with 15 bases between. CDR3 sequence (DNA): TGTGCCAGCAGTTACTCTAGGGACACGGGTTTCGGGGAGCTGTTTTTT. Protein sequence: CASSYSRDTGFGELFF.

This chain connects TRBV7-9 to TRBJ2-2; D perhaps matches TRBD2 (6 bases). CDR3 length equals 15 residues. Germline CDR1 reads SEHNR; CDR2 reads FQNEAQ (reference sequence). V was shortened by 8 bases and J by 0 bases, with 13 bases between the two germline ends. For the CDR3, the DNA is TGTGCCAGCTCCTGGGGCGGGACGAACACCGGGGAGCTGTTTTTT. Translated: CASSWGGTNTGELFF.